This passage covers 9 T cell receptor beta chains from one sample sequenced in a study of T cell changes during pregnancy in multiple sclerosis. Sequencing used immunoSEQ multiplex PCR; TCRdb keeps in-frame clones, though not all of them. The table shows 30,000 to 45,000 clones, with approximately 90% occurring only once. Material: CD8+ T cells from peripheral blood mononuclear cells, obtained before pregnancy. These receptors were taken from a female donor with multiple sclerosis, enrolled in a pregnancy study.

The rearrangement links TRBV27 to TRBJ2-1; D unclear. Germline V gene lookup returns CDR1 MNHEY and CDR2 SMNVEV (reference sequence). Trimming took off 2 bases at V and 4 bases at J, with 6 bases between the two ends. The CDR3 sequence is 13 residues long. DNA of the CDR3: TGTGCCAGCAGTTTAAGCGATTACAATGAGCAGTTCTTC. It yields the protein CASSLSDYNEQFF.

V usage is TRBV6-4 and J usage is TRBJ2-5; 9 nucleotides align to TRBD1. Germline V gene data show CDR1 as MRHNA and CDR2 as SNTAGT. CDR3 size: 15 residues. The ends lost 3 bases at V and 4 bases at J; junction bases unmatched: 6. The CDR3 region is CASSDRDRVVETQYF. CDR3 nucleotides: TGTGCCAGCAGTGATCGGGACAGGGTTGTAGAGACCCAGTACTTC.

This rearrangement joins TRBV9 to TRBJ1-2; TRBD1 might be the D (6 bases). Germline-derived CDR1 and CDR2 are SGDLS and YYNGEE. This CDR3 region has 12 residues. The V gene lost 7 bases and the J gene lost 6 bases, with 13 bases spanning the gap. The CDR3 sequence: CASGSSGDGYTF. DNA of the CDR3: TGTGCCAGCGGCAGTTCAGGGGATGGCTACACCTTC. Using reference TRBV9 and TRBJ1-2 for the parts outside the CDR3, the full variable domain is DSGVTQTPKHLITATGQRVTLRCSPRSGDLSVYWYQQSLDQGLQFLIQYYNGEERAKGNILERFSAQQFPDLHSELNLSSLELGDSALYFCASGSSGDGYTFGSGTRLTVV.

The genes are TRBV27 and TRBJ2-3; D possibly corresponds to TRBD2 (6 bases). The CDR3 has 15 amino acids. Germline values: CDR1 MNHEY, CDR2 SMNVEV (reference sequence). V was clipped by 3 bases and J by 0 bases, with 10 bases between them. CDR3: CASSFWGTSTDTQYF. The CDR3 nucleotides are TGTGCCAGCAGTTTTTGGGGGACTAGCACAGATACGCAGTATTTT.

This chain connects TRBV29-1 to TRBJ1-1; D call uncertain. CDR3 length: 13 residues. The V end was cut by 3 bases, the J end by 4 bases, with 12 bases between. The germline gives CDR1 SQVTM, CDR2 ANQGSEA. The CDR3 DNA reads as TGCAGCGTTGACGGACTCGGGGTCACTGAAGCTTTCTTT. Encoded protein: CSVDGLGVTEAFF.

The chain combines TRBV7-2 with TRBJ1-5; maybe TRBD1 (6 bases). Germline-derived CDR1 and CDR2 are SGHTA and FQGNSA. V lost 5 bases and J lost 2, with 16 bases in between. CDR3 length: 16 amino acids. CDR3 sequence (DNA): TGTGCCAGCAGCCCAGTCCAGGGGTTTGGCAATCAGCCCCAGCATTTT. It yields the protein CASSPVQGFGNQPQHF.

V usage is TRBV6-1 and J usage is TRBJ2-7; TRBD2 matches at 9 bases. In germline, CDR1 is MNHNS, CDR2 SASEGT. The CDR3 has 17 residues. J was trimmed by 3 bases and V by 2 bases; bases with no gene match: 11. CDR3 residues: CASSETIRGLAVYEQYF. CDR3 sequence (DNA): TGTGCCAGCAGTGAAACTATAAGGGGACTAGCTGTCTACGAGCAGTACTTC.

This clone appeared a single time. This chain connects TRBV7-9 to TRBJ2-5; 8 bases are a match to TRBD2. The germline V gene encodes CDR1 SEHNR and CDR2 FQNEAQ (reference sequence). This CDR3 comprises 16 residues. Trimming at V came to 5 bases and at J to 0 bases, leaving 8 bases not matched to a gene. CDR3 in DNA: TGTGCCAGCAGCCAAGGCGGGGGGCATGACCAAGAGACCCAGTACTTC. This sequence encodes CASSQGGGHDQETQYF.

This clone was picked up one time. This chain connects TRBV7-9 to TRBJ1-5; no clear D gene. Germline-derived CDR1 and CDR2 are SEHNR and FQNEAQ (reference sequence). The ends were cut back, 1 base at V and 4 bases at J, with 8 bases in the middle. This CDR3 has 14 residues. Here the CDR3 DNA reads TGTGCCAGCAGCTTAGGAGGGTTTAATCAGCCCCAGCATTTT. It encodes CASSLGGFNQPQHF.